A single sample is the source of the 31 T cell receptor beta chains below, sequenced in a study of cytomegalovirus exposure and HLA in healthy donors. 60 Vbeta and 13 Jbeta primers were used in PCR. The repertoire was sequenced with immunoSEQ multiplex PCR; TCRdb's copy has only in-frame clones and lacks some. The sample table includes about 54,000 clones. The sequenced material came from PBMCs. Receptor source: a woman in her thirties or forties in good health and CMV-seronegative.

This chain uses TRBV5-5 with TRBJ2-5, with D uncertain. CDR1 SGHKS and CDR2 YYEKEE come from the germline V gene (reference sequence). CDR3 length: 14 residues. Trimming removed 0 bases from V and 3 bases from J, with 9 bases in between. CDR3 in amino acids: CASSLGMSEETQYF. The CDR3 DNA sequence: TGTGCCAGCAGCTTGGGAATGTCGGAAGAGACCCAGTACTTC.

The rearrangement links TRBV18 to TRBJ1-5; D gene ambiguous. The CDR3 totals 13 residues. Trimming shortened V by 10 bases and J by 2 bases, and 12 bases separated the two germline ends. CDR1 is KGHSH and CDR2 is LQKENI in the germline V gene. The CDR3 nucleotides are TGTGCCACCGTCCGAGAGGGCAATCAGCCCCAGCATTTT. Its translation: CATVREGNQPQHF.

The genes are TRBV14 and TRBJ1-4; unclear D gene. Germline V gene sequence: CDR1 SGHDN, CDR2 FVKESK. The V gene lost 0 bases and the J gene lost 0 bases, with 14 bases spanning the gap. The CDR3 is 18 residues long. CDR3 amino acids: CASSQDRVQVATNEKLFF. The DNA for the CDR3 is TGTGCCAGCAGCCAAGACCGTGTTCAGGTCGCAACTAATGAAAAACTGTTTTTT. Supplemented by reference TRBV14 and TRBJ1-4, the full variable domain reads EAGVTQFPSHSVIEKGQTVTLRCDPISGHDNLYWYRRVMGKEIKFLLHFVKESKQDESGMPNNRFLAERTGGTYSTLKVQPAELEDSGVYFCASSQDRVQVATNEKLFFGSGTQLSVL.

The V call is TRBV7-3, the J call TRBJ2-7; TRBD1 matches 8 bases. CDR1 and CDR2 (germline): SGHTA, FQGTGA. V trimming: 4 bases; J trimming: 5 bases; junction bases outside the gene matches: 7. The CDR3 loop spans 14 amino acids. In nucleotides, the CDR3 is TGTGCCAGCAGCTCGTCAGGGGGCCGGGACGAGCAGTACTTC. Encoded protein: CASSSSGGRDEQYF.

V is TRBV18 and J is TRBJ1-1; 12 bases fit TRBD1. Germline lookup yields CDR1 KGHSH and CDR2 LQKENI. The CDR3 covers 14 residues. Unmatched junction bases numbered 3, after V lost 2 bases and J lost 8 bases. CDR3 coding DNA: TGTGCCAGCTCACCAGGGACAGGGGGCTGGGAAGCTTTCTTT. Its translation: CASSPGTGGWEAFF.

The CDR3 DNA follows: TGTGCCACCAGCAGAGACGGGAATCAGGACGAGCAGTACTTC. It specifies CATSRDGNQDEQYF. The J gene is TRBJ2-7, the V gene TRBV15; tentatively, D is TRBD2 (5 bases). Trimming took off 0 bases at V and 5 bases at J, with 11 bases between the two ends. CDR1 and CDR2 (germline): LNHNV, YYDKDF (reference sequence). This CDR3 spans 14 amino acids.

V usage is TRBV11-1 and J usage is TRBJ1-4; 8 nucleotides agree with TRBD1. Germline loops: CDR1 SGHAT, CDR2 FQDESV (reference sequence). Trimming removed 5 bases from V and 5 bases from J; junction bases left unmatched: 7. The CDR3 loop spans 15 amino acids. CDR3: CASSPGQGFNEKLFF. The CDR3 DNA is TGTGCCAGCAGCCCAGGACAGGGATTCAATGAAAAACTGTTTTTT. Combining the CDR3 with reference TRBV11-1 and TRBJ1-4 gives the whole variable domain EAEVAQSPRYKITEKSQAVAFWCDPISGHATLYWYRQILGQGPELLVQFQDESVVDDSQLPKDRFSAERLKGVDSTLKIQPAELGDSAMYLCASSPGQGFNEKLFFGSGTQLSVL.

V usage is TRBV19 and J usage is TRBJ1-1, with D perhaps TRBD1 (6 bases). Between the trimmed V and J ends, which lost 4 bases and 4 bases, there was a span of 13 bases. Per germline, CDR1 LNHDA and CDR2 SQIVND (reference sequence). CDR3 length: 14 residues. The CDR3 reads CASSTQGEGTEAFF. DNA of the CDR3: TGTGCCAGTAGTACACAGGGAGAGGGCACTGAAGCTTTCTTT.

The chain recombines TRBV19 with TRBJ1-1; 7 bases are shared with TRBD1. Losses at the gene ends were 5 bases for V and 0 bases for J; bases not matched to a gene: 6. The CDR3 extends over 15 amino acids. Germline V gives CDR1 LNHDA, CDR2 SQIVND (reference sequence). The CDR3 loop reads CASSGRDRVNTEAFF. Here the CDR3 DNA reads TGTGCCAGTAGTGGACGGGACAGAGTGAACACTGAAGCTTTCTTT.

The chain carries TRBV18 and TRBJ2-1; TRBD1 matches 7 bases. The CDR3 spans 17 residues. CDR1 and CDR2 (germline): KGHSH, LQKENI. The trim removed 2 bases at V and 6 bases at J, leaving 13 bases unmatched. CDR3 sequence: CASSPFAGTESSNEQFF. CDR3 nucleotide sequence: TGTGCCAGCTCACCATTCGCCGGGACAGAGTCAAGCAATGAGCAGTTCTTC.

This CDR3 reads CASSGLAETNTGELFF. Written as DNA, the CDR3 is TGTGCCAGCAGCGGTCTAGCGGAGACGAACACCGGGGAGCTGTTTTTT. The rearrangement uses TRBV9 and TRBJ2-2; the match to TRBD2 covers 7 bases. J gave up 0 bases and V 3 bases, and 5 bases lay outside the gene matches. The CDR3 sequence is 16 residues long. CDR1 and CDR2 from the germline V gene are SGDLS and YYNGEE.

The chain employs TRBV11-2 and TRBJ1-2; 7 nucleotides align to TRBD1. J was trimmed by 5 bases and V by 5 bases; bases with no gene match: 5. The CDR3 covers 13 residues. Germline V CDR1 and CDR2: SGHAT, FQNNGV. CDR3: CASSPGTVYGYTF. Here the CDR3 DNA reads TGTGCCAGCAGCCCTGGGACAGTTTATGGCTACACCTTC. The full variable domain, completed using reference TRBV11-2 and TRBJ1-2, is EAGVAQSPRYKIIEKRQSVAFWCNPISGHATLYWYQQILGQGPKLLIQFQNNGVVDDSQLPKDRFSAERLKGVDSTLKIQPAKLEDSAVYLCASSPGTVYGYTFGSGTRLTVV.

The genes are TRBV30 and TRBJ1-5; 8 positions agree with TRBD1. The CDR3 has 15 residues. Germline loops: CDR1 GTSNPN, CDR2 SVGIG (reference sequence). J was trimmed by 1 base and V by 3 bases; bases with no gene match: 5. CDR3 in amino acids: CAWSFDRGSNQPQHF. Here the CDR3 DNA reads TGTGCCTGGAGCTTCGACAGGGGAAGCAATCAGCCCCAGCATTTT.

The gene calls are TRBV5-1 and TRBJ2-1, with 12 bases aligning to TRBD2. The V and J ends lost 1 base and 1 base, in that order; junction bases with no gene match: 6. This CDR3 is 18 amino acids long. Germline CDR1 is SGHRS and CDR2 is YFSETQ. The CDR3 spells CASSLTSGGPSSYNEQFF. The CDR3 bases are TGCGCCAGCAGCTTGACTAGCGGGGGGCCTAGTTCCTACAATGAGCAGTTCTTC.

The chain recombines TRBV28 with TRBJ2-7; tentatively, D is TRBD2 (5 bases). Germline values: CDR1 MDHEN, CDR2 SYDVKM. The CDR3 covers 13 residues. V was pared by 6 bases and J by 2 bases, with 11 bases between. The CDR3 loop reads CASSSGFTYEQYF. The CDR3 nucleotides read TGTGCCAGCAGCTCGGGATTCACCTACGAGCAGTACTTC.

The CDR3 protein is CASRMNGGANEKLFF. DNA of the CDR3: TGTGCCAGCAGGATGAACGGGGGGGCTAATGAAAAACTGTTTTTT. This chain links TRBV7-2 with TRBJ1-4; tentative D call: TRBD1 (5 bases). This CDR3 has 15 amino acids. V was pared by 6 bases and J by 3 bases, with 14 bases between. Germline loops: CDR1 SGHTA, CDR2 FQGNSA.

A remark on this clone: This specimen includes other DNA sequences encoding the same CDR3. The chain joins TRBV30 to TRBJ1-6; no clear D. Germline CDR1 reads GTSNPN; CDR2 reads SVGIG (reference sequence). V shed 1 base and J shed 10 bases, with 5 bases lying between them. The CDR3 runs to 11 residues. As DNA, the CDR3 is TGTGCCTGGAGTGCTGTGTCACCCCTCCACTTT. This encodes CAWSAVSPLHF.

The V and J genes are TRBV19 and TRBJ2-5, with 10 bases identical to TRBD1. After removal of 3 bases from V and 5 bases from J, the junction contained 12 bases not matched to a gene. The CDR3 spans 17 residues. Germline CDR1 reads LNHDA; CDR2 reads SQIVND (reference sequence). The CDR3 nucleotides read TGTGCCAGTAGTATGAAAACGGGACAGGGGTTCGCGGAGACCCAGTACTTC. Its protein is CASSMKTGQGFAETQYF.

In the case of this clone: Sequence at one end of the junction differs from germline and may be a read error. This chain connects TRBV20-1 to TRBJ2-5; weak D call: TRBD2 (5 bases). Germline CDR1 reads DFQATT; CDR2 reads SNEGSKA (reference sequence). This CDR3 contains 10 residues. The CDR3 spells CSARGEAQYF. The DNA of the CDR3 is TGCAGTGCTAGGGGAGAGGCCCAGTACTTC.

The rearrangement uses TRBV6-6 and TRBJ1-6, with TRBD1 as a possible D gene (6 bases). Trimming left V 8 bases short and J 6 bases short, with 14 bases between. The germline V gene has CDR1 MNHNY and CDR2 SVGAGI (reference sequence). The CDR3 runs to 14 residues. CDR3 amino acids: CASQPTGINSPLHF. CDR3 DNA sequence: TGTGCCAGCCAACCGACAGGAATTAATTCACCCCTCCACTTT.

This chain links TRBV28 with TRBJ2-1; D might be TRBD2 (5 bases). V was pared by 8 bases and J by 9 bases, with 11 bases between. The CDR3 totals 11 residues. CDR1 and CDR2 (germline): MDHEN, SYDVKM. In DNA form, the CDR3 reads TGTGCCAGCGGACTTTGGGGTGAGCAGTTCTTC. Residues: CASGLWGEQFF.

The chain links TRBV7-9 to TRBJ1-5; TRBD1 aligns across 9 bases. The CDR3 runs to 15 residues. V lost 5 bases and J lost 4; bases outside the gene matches: 6. Germline CDR1 SEHNR, CDR2 FQNEAQ (reference sequence). The DNA of the CDR3 is TGTGCCAGCAGCGGTGACAGGGGGGCAAATCAGCCCCAGCATTTT. Its protein is CASSGDRGANQPQHF.

V usage is TRBV6-5 and J usage is TRBJ2-7; TRBD2 agrees at 10 bases. The CDR3 has 15 amino acids. Germline loops: CDR1 MNHEY, CDR2 SVGAGI. V dropped 3 bases and J dropped 6; count of bases not matched to a gene: 8. CDR3 nucleotides: TGTGCCAGCAGTTATCTTTATAGCGGGGGGAGCGAGCAGTACTTC. Its translation: CASSYLYSGGSEQYF.

The gene calls are TRBV29-1 and TRBJ1-2, with TRBD1 as a possible D gene (5 bases). This CDR3 has 14 residues. Trimming pared 0 bases from V and 5 bases from J, leaving 13 bases between. Germline V gene sequence: CDR1 SQVTM, CDR2 ANQGSEA. The CDR3 loop reads CSVEEGRDRYGYTF. CDR3 nucleotide sequence: TGCAGCGTTGAAGAAGGCAGGGATCGGTATGGCTACACCTTC.

The chain recombines TRBV7-6 with TRBJ2-3; 13 nucleotides align to TRBD2. This CDR3 is 16 amino acids long. CDR1 is SGHVS and CDR2 is FNYEAQ in the germline V gene. The V and J ends lost 4 bases and 2 bases, in that order; junction bases with no gene match: 3. The CDR3 DNA follows: TGTGCCAGCAGCTCTGGGACTAGCGGGGTCACAGATACGCAGTATTTT. Its protein product is CASSSGTSGVTDTQYF.

The chain uses TRBV30 and TRBJ2-7, with D perhaps TRBD1 (5 bases). From germline, CDR1 is GTSNPN and CDR2 SVGIG (reference sequence). The CDR3 runs to 12 residues. The ends were cut back, 2 bases at V and 2 bases at J, with 7 bases in the middle. The CDR3 DNA reads as TGTGCCTGGAGTAACAGGCCCTACGAGCAGTACTTC. It encodes CAWSNRPYEQYF.

The gene calls are TRBV21-1 and TRBJ2-5; the table's D call TRBD2 went unverified against the DNA. TRBV21-1 is termed a pseudogene. The CDR3 is made up of 11 amino acids. The CDR3 region is CASPFVEAQYF. The CDR3 nucleotides read TGTGCCAGTCCCTTCGTAGAGGCCCAGTACTTC.

The V call is TRBV18, the J call TRBJ1-1; the match to TRBD1 covers 8 bases. This CDR3 is 14 amino acids long. Germline V gene data show CDR1 as KGHSH and CDR2 as LQKENI. J gave up 7 bases and V 3 bases, and 7 bases lay outside the gene matches. The CDR3 protein is CASSPDREFREAFF. CDR3 nucleotides: TGTGCCAGCTCACCGGACAGGGAATTTCGTGAAGCTTTCTTT.

The chain has TRBV12-5 and TRBJ2-3; TRBD1 is a possible D gene (6 bases). This CDR3 is built from 15 residues. With 1 base removed from V and 2 bases from J, the gap between germline ends came to 10 bases. The germline V gene encodes CDR1 LGHNT and CDR2 FRNRAP. Here the CDR3 reads CASGLGTVNTDTQYF. The CDR3 DNA is TGTGCTAGTGGTTTGGGGACAGTAAACACAGATACGCAGTATTTT.

Of note for this clone: At one of its ends the junction is not consistent with the germline gene, which may arise from a read error. J is TRBJ1-6 and V is TRBV18; TRBD1 matches 10 bases. The CDR3 runs to 14 residues. The germline V gene encodes CDR1 KGHSH and CDR2 LQKENI. CDR3 residues: CASSPDRGPSHLHF. CDR3 bases: TGTGCCAGCTCACCTGACAGGGGGCCATCACACCTCCACTTT.

V gene TRBV6-5 combines with J gene TRBJ1-5; D ambiguous. The CDR3 is 13 residues long. Trimming shortened V by 3 bases and J by 4 bases, and 7 bases separated the two germline ends. From germline, CDR1 is MNHEY and CDR2 SVGAGI. CDR3 coding DNA: TGTGCCAGCAGTTATGGGCGAAATCAGCCCCAGCATTTT. Amino acids: CASSYGRNQPQHF.